The 5 T cell receptor beta chains listed next were all sequenced from one sample in a study of patients and donors after allogeneic stem cell transplantation. TCRdb passed the RT-PCR reads through MiXCR, listing each CDR3 protein once. The repertoire includes about 160,000 distinct CDR3 sequences, about 24% of them detected once, and about 25% sits in the top ten. Material: blood, either unsorted or a sorted T cell fraction (not recorded which). These receptors were obtained from a human donor who was either an allogeneic HSCT recipient or a stem cell or donor lymphocyte infusion donor (not recorded which). It is not recorded whose cells these are; they may come from a transplant donor.

The chain carries TRBV20-1 and TRBJ1-5, with D possibly being TRBD1 (5 bases). The germline CDR1 and CDR2 sequences are DFQATT and SNEGSKA (reference sequence). Trimming took 4 bases from V and 0 from J, leaving 13 bases between them. CDR3 length: 15 residues. The CDR3 region is CSAKGSGYSNQPQHF. The CDR3 DNA is TGCAGTGCTAAGGGGTCGGGCTATAGCAATCAGCCCCAGCATTTT.

This clonotype showed up many times. This chain connects TRBV29-1 to TRBJ1-1; D not resolved. The CDR3 length is 11 residues. Germline V CDR1 and CDR2: SQVTM, ANQGSEA. Deletions cut 7 bases from V and 1 base from J, with 7 bases between. The CDR3, as DNA: TGCAGCGCCTACAAGAACACTGAAGCTTTCTTT. Translating gives CSAYKNTEAFF.

The sample holds a few counts of this clonotype. V and J are TRBV5-1 and TRBJ2-1; 7 positions match TRBD1. The V and J ends lost 0 bases and 7 bases, in that order; junction bases with no gene match: 10. This CDR3 has 16 amino acids. Germline assignment: CDR1 SGHRS and CDR2 YFSETQ. The CDR3 spells CASSLAQGGGLNEQFF. CDR3 bases: TGCGCCAGCAGCTTGGCACAAGGGGGCGGTTTGAATGAGCAGTTCTTC.

This clonotype was seen a handful of times. This sequence joins TRBV12-3 or TRBV12-4 and TRBJ1-1; no clear D. V lost 3 bases and J lost 5, with 7 bases in between. This CDR3 spans 12 amino acids. The CDR3 DNA reads TGTGCCAGCAGTTTCTCTGTAACTGAAGCTTTCTTT. Translated: CASSFSVTEAFF.

V gene TRBV4-1 combines with J gene TRBJ1-2, with D uncertain. The CDR3 loop spans 15 amino acids. V dropped 0 bases and J dropped 8 bases, with 16 bases sitting between them. Germline CDR1 is MGHRA and CDR2 is YSYEKL. The CDR3 region is CASSQDPALKGGYTF. CDR3 nucleotide sequence: TGCGCCAGCAGCCAAGATCCAGCCCTAAAAGGGGGCTACACCTTC.